This TCR beta chain was sequenced for a study of blood T cell repertoires in COVID-19. About the research overall: Acute and convalescent COVID-19 samples came from the United States, Italy and Spain. Sources were T cells, B-cell-depleted T cells, or PBMCs; the material itself was cDNA or gDNA.

Original data processing: How many nucleated cells were present was estimated from reference gene primer amplification. This table comes from immunoSEQ multiplex PCR, and its TCRdb copy is limited to in-frame clones, with some not included. The V and J calls and the clone size are those of that table, but D and trimming were determined from the DNA. The sample consists of 75,000 to 80,000 clones, 70% to 90% of them appearing once. The CDR3 totals 15 residues. V was shortened by 4 bases and J by 2 bases, with 14 bases between the two germline ends. CDR1 is MNHEY, CDR2 SVGAGI, per germline. The sequencing input was peripheral blood. The chain uses TRBV6-5 and TRBJ1-2; D gene unclear. The TCR comes from a woman aged 55-70 years with acute or convalescent COVID-19. CDR3 sequence (DNA): TGTGCCAGCAGTTCATTATCTACAGTGAACTATGGCTACACCTTC. As protein: CASSSLSTVNYGYTF.